These 5 T cell receptor beta chains came from one sample sequenced in a study of T cell repertoires in cytomegalovirus infection. Antigens of these TCRs are unknown. One entry per CDR3 protein results from TCRdb running MiXCR on the reads. Here the sample spans about a million distinct CDR3 sequences, around a third being singletons. The sample here was cultured CD8+ T cells from PBMCs, taken from culture after CMV antigen stimulation. The receptor source for this set is a human donor in good health (CMV status not recorded). Some clones in this sample may be carry-over from other donors' samples.

V is TRBV6-5 and J is TRBJ2-7; D call uncertain. Trimming cost V 5 bases and J 3 bases, with 17 bases left between them. This CDR3 is built from 15 residues. Germline values: CDR1 MNHEY, CDR2 SVGAGI. This CDR3 is CASSPTLTVIYEQYF. The CDR3, as DNA: TGTGCCAGCAGTCCGACCCTTACAGTGATCTACGAGCAGTACTTC.

This clonotype was observed at least ten times. The chain joins TRBV7-2 to TRBJ2-5, with 10 bases aligning to TRBD1. Germline CDR1 and CDR2: SGHTA and FQGNSA. The CDR3 spans 15 residues. The V segment lost 4 bases and the J segment 5 bases; nucleotides outside the gene matches: 7. The CDR3 region has the DNA TGTGCCAGCAGCTATCGGGACAGGGGATCGGAGACCCAGTACTTC. It specifies CASSYRDRGSETQYF.

Ten or more counts support this clonotype. The V and J genes are TRBV7-6 and TRBJ2-1, with 8 bases matching TRBD1. Germline CDR1 reads SGHVS; CDR2 reads FNYEAQ. The CDR3 length is 17 residues. After removal of 1 base from V and 3 bases from J, the junction contained 8 bases not matched to a gene. The CDR3 here is CASSLEVGDRNYNEQFF. The DNA of the CDR3 is TGTGCCAGCAGCTTAGAGGTGGGGGACAGGAACTACAATGAGCAGTTCTTC.

This clonotype was recorded a few times. The chain couples TRBV7-9 to TRBJ2-3, with D tentatively TRBD1 or TRBD2 (5 bases each). The CDR3 has 15 amino acids. Germline values: CDR1 SEHNR, CDR2 FQNEAQ (reference sequence). V lost 1 base and J lost 6, with 14 bases in between. CDR3 in DNA: TGTGCCAGCAGCTTAGGGGGGAGATACTCGGATACGCAGTATTTT. It is translated as CASSLGGRYSDTQYF. Full variable domain (missing parts from reference TRBV7-9 and TRBJ2-3): DTGVSQNPRHKITKRGQNVTFRCDPISEHNRLYWYRQTLGQGPEFLTYFQNEAQLEKSRLLSDRFSAERPKGSFSTLEIQRTEQGDSAMYLCASSLGGRYSDTQYFGPGTRLTVL.

V is TRBV24-1 and J is TRBJ1-1; D is ambiguous. The V gene lost 1 base and the J gene lost 6 bases, with 8 bases spanning the gap. CDR1 is KGHDR, CDR2 SFDVKD, per germline. CDR3 length equals 13 residues. For the CDR3, the DNA is TGTGCCACCAGTGATTTCACCCTCTCTGAAGCTTTCTTT. It codes for CATSDFTLSEAFF.